This T cell receptor (beta chain) was found in a study of T cells in Graves' hyperthyroidism and ophthalmopathy. The study's findings and limits: Stable hyperthyroidism was separated from ophthalmopathy by a model based on 13 V-J features. Among clonotypes expanded in thyroid above 0.001, most were also found in blood.

Germline V gene data show CDR1 as SGHTA and CDR2 as FQGNSA. The trim removed 4 bases at V and 3 bases at J, leaving 4 bases unmatched. The CDR3 has 14 amino acids. What was amplified from RNA transcripts were TCR beta CDR3 regions. First-round RT-PCR targeting the TCR CDR3 was performed with the HTBI primer set. MiXCR was run by TCRdb on the multiplex PCR reads, yielding one entry per CDR3 protein. The data hold hundreds of thousands of distinct CDR3 sequences, with 35% to 45% observed a single time. This clonotype was seen a few times. Its target is not known. The diagnoses drew upon clinical symptoms, serum thyroxine and TRAb, thyroid ultrasound and orbital computed tomography. PBMCs were collected from an approximately 9.3 ml volume of fresh peripheral blood.

The receptor was derived from a man between 18 and 29 years old with Graves' hyperthyroidism. The sequenced sample consisted of blood. This rearrangement joins TRBV7-2 to TRBJ2-5, with TRBD2 matching 8 bases. The CDR3: CASSSIAGKETQYF. CDR3 coding DNA: TGTGCCAGCAGCTCAATAGCGGGGAAAGAGACCCAGTACTTC. Full variable domain (rest looked up from reference TRBV7-2 and TRBJ2-5): GAGVSQSPSNKVTEKGKDVELRCDPISGHTALYWYRQSLGQGLEFLIYFQGNSAPDKSGLPSDRFSAERTGGSVSTLTIQRTQQEDSAVYLCASSSIAGKETQYFGPGTRLLVL.